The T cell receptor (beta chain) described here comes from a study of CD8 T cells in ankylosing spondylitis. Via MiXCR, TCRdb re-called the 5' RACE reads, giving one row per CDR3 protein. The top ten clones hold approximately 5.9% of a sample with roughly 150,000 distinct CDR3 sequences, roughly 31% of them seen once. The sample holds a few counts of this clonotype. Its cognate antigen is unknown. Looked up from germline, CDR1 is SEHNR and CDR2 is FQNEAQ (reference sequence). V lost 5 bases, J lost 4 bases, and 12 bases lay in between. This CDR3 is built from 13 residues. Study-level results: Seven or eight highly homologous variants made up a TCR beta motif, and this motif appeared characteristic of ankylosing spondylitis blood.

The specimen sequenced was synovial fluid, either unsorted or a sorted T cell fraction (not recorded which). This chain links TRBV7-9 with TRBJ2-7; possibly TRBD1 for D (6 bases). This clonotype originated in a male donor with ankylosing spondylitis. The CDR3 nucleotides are TGTGCCAGCAGCCCAACACAGGGTTACGAGCAGTACTTC. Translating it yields CASSPTQGYEQYF.